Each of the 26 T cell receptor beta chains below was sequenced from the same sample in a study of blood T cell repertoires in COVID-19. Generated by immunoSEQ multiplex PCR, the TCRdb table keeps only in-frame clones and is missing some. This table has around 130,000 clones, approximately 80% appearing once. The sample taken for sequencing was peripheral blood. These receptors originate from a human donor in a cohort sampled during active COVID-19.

CDR3 DNA: TGCGCCAGCAGCCTACAGGGGGCTGACGAGCAGTACTTC. Its translation is CASSLQGADEQYF. The genes are TRBV5-1 and TRBJ2-7; 9 bases align to TRBD1. The CDR3 extends over 13 amino acids. The germline CDR1 and CDR2 sequences are SGHRS and YFSETQ. Trimming took 4 bases from V and 5 from J; bases not matched to a gene: 4.

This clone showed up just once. CDR3 sequence reads: CASSQLSGGAKREQFF. In nucleotides, the CDR3 is TGTGCCAGCAGCCAACTTAGCGGGGGGGCGAAGAGAGAGCAGTTCTTC. The rearrangement joins TRBV3-1 (or the pseudogene TRBV3-2) to TRBJ2-1; the match to TRBD2 covers 11 bases. V was pared by 2 bases and J by 10 bases, with 10 bases of the junction left unmatched. This CDR3 spans 16 amino acids. The germline V gene has CDR1 LGHDT and CDR2 YNNKEL (reference sequence).

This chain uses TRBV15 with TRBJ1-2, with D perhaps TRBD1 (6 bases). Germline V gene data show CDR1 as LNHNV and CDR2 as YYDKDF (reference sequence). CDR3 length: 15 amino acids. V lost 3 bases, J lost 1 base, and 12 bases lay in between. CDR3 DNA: TGTGCCACCAGCAGGGACCGGACAGTTAACTATGGCTACACCTTC. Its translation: CATSRDRTVNYGYTF.

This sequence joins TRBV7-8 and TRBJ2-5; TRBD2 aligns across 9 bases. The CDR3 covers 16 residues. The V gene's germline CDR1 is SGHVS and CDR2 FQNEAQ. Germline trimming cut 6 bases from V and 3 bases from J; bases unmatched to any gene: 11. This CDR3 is CASRPHGGGAKETQYF. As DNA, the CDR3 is TGTGCCAGCAGGCCTCATGGCGGGGGGGCGAAAGAGACCCAGTACTTC.

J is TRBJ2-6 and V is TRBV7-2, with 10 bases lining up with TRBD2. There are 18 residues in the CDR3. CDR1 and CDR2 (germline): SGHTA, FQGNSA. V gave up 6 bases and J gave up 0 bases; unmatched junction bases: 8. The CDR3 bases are TGTGCCAGCAGTTTACTAGCGGGGCGAAGCTCTGGGGCCAACGTCCTGACTTTC. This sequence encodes CASSLLAGRSSGANVLTF.

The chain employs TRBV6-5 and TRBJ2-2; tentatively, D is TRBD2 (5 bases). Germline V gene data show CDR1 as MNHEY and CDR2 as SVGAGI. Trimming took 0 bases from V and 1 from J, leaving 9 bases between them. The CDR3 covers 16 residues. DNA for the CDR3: TGTGCCAGCAGTTACTCGATGGGAGAGAACACCGGGGAGCTGTTTTTT. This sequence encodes CASSYSMGENTGELFF.

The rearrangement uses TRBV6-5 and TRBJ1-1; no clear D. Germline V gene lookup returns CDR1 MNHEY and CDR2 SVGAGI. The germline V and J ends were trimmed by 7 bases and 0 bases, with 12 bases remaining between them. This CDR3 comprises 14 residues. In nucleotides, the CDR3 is TGTGCCAGCACCCCCCAGGCTATGAACACTGAAGCTTTCTTT. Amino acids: CASTPQAMNTEAFF.

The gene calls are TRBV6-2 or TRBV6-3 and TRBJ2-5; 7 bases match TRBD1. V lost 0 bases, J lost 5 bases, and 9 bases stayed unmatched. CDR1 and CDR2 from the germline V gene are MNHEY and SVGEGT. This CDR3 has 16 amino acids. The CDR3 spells CASSYSGQHSRETQYF. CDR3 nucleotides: TGTGCCAGCAGTTACTCGGGACAGCATTCCAGGGAGACCCAGTACTTC.

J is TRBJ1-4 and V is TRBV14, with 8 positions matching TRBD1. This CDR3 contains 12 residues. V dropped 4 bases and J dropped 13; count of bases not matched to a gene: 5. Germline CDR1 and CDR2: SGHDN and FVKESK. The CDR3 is CASSPDRDLLFF. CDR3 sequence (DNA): TGTGCCAGCAGCCCGGACAGGGACTTACTGTTTTTT. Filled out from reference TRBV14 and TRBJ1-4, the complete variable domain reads EAGVTQFPSHSVIEKGQTVTLRCDPISGHDNLYWYRRVMGKEIKFLLHFVKESKQDESGMPNNRFLAERTGGTYSTLKVQPAELEDSGVYFCASSPDRDLLFFGSGTQLSVL.

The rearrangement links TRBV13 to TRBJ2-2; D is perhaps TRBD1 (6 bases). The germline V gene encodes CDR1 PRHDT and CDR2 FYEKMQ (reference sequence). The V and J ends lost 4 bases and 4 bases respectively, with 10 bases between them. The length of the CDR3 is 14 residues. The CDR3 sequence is CASSSPQGTGELFF. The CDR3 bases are TGTGCCAGCAGCTCCCCACAGGGCACCGGGGAGCTGTTTTTT.

The CDR3 region is CASSMQYNEQFF. The CDR3 region has the DNA TGTGCCAGTAGTATGCAGTACAATGAGCAGTTCTTC. V is TRBV19 and J is TRBJ2-1; no clear D gene. The CDR3 spans 12 residues. The V end lost 3 bases, the J end lost 4 bases, and 4 bases lay between the germline ends. Germline V gene lookup returns CDR1 LNHDA and CDR2 SQIVND (reference sequence).

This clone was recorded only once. The CDR3 loop is CATLGGLAGGEQYF. CDR3 nucleotide sequence: TGTGCCACCCTCGGGGGACTAGCGGGCGGCGAGCAGTACTTC. The chain combines TRBV27 with TRBJ2-7, with 12 nucleotides matching TRBD2. Unmatched junction bases numbered 10, after V lost 10 bases and J lost 6 bases. Germline lookup yields CDR1 MNHEY and CDR2 SMNVEV (reference sequence). CDR3 length: 14 amino acids.

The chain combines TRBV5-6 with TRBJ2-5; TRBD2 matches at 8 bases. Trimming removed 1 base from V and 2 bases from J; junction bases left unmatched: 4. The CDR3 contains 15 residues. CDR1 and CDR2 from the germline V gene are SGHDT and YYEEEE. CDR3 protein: CASSLMAGGQETQYF. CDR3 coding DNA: TGTGCCAGCAGCTTGATGGCGGGGGGACAAGAGACCCAGTACTTC.

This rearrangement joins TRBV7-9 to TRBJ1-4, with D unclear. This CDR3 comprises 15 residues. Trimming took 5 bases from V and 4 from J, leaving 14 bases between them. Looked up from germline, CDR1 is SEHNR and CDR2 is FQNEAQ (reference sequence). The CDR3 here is CASSGVDGLNEKLFF. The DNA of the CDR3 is TGTGCCAGCAGCGGTGTGGACGGACTTAATGAAAAACTGTTTTTT.

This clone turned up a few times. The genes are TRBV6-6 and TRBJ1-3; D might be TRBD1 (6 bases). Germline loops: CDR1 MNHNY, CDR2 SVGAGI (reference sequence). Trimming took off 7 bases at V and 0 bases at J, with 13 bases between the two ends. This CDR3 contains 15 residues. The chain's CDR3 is CASTSDRLSGNTIYF. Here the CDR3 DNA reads TGTGCCAGCACTTCTGACAGGCTCTCTGGAAACACCATATATTTT.

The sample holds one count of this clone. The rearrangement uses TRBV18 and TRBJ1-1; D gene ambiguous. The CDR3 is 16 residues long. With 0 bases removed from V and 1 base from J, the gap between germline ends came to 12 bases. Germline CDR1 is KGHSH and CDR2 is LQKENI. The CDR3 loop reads CASSPPNGEPNTEAFF. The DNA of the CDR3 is TGTGCCAGCTCACCACCGAACGGGGAGCCGAACACTGAAGCTTTCTTT. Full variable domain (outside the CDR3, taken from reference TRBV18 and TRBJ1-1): NAGVMQNPRHLVRRRGQEARLRCSPMKGHSHVYWYRQLPEEGLKFMVYLQKENIIDESGMPKERFSAEFPKEGPSILRIQQVVRGDSAAYFCASSPPNGEPNTEAFFGQGTRLTVV.

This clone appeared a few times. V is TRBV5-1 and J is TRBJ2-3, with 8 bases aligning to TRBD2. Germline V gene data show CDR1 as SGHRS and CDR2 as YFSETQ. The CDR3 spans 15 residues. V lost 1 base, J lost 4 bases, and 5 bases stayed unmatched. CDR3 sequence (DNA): TGCGCCAGCAGCTTGATTACTAGCGGTCCAGATACGCAGTATTTT. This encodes CASSLITSGPDTQYF.

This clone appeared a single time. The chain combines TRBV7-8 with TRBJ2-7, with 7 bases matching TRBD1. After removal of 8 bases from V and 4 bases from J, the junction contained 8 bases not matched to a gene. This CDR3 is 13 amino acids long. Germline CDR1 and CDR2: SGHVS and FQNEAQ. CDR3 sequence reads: CASGPTGIYEQYF. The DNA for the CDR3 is TGTGCCAGCGGGCCGACAGGGATTTACGAGCAGTACTTC.

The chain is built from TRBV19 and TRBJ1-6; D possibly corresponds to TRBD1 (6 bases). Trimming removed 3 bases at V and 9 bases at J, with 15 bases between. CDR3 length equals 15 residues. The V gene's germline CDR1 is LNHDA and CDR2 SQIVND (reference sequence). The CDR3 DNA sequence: TGTGCCAGTAGTATTAGGGCAGGGGCCGGTTCACCCCTCCACTTT. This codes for CASSIRAGAGSPLHF. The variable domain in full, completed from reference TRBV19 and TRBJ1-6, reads DGGITQSPKYLFRKEGQNVTLSCEQNLNHDAMYWYRQDPGQGLRLIYYSQIVNDFQKGDIAEGYSVSREKKESFPLTVTSAQKNPTAFYLCASSIRAGAGSPLHFGNGTRLTVT.

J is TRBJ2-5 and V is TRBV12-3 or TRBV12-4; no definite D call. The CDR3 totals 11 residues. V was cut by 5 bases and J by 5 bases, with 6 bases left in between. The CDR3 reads CASSSMETQYF. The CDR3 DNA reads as TGTGCCAGCAGTAGCATGGAGACCCAGTACTTC.

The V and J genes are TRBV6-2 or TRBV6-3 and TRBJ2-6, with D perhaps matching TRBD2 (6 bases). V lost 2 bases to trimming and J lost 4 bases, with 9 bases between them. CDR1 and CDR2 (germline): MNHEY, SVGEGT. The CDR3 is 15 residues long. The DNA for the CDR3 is TGTGCCAGCAGTTACCCCCGGGGGGGGGCCAACGTCCTGACTTTC. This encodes CASSYPRGGANVLTF.

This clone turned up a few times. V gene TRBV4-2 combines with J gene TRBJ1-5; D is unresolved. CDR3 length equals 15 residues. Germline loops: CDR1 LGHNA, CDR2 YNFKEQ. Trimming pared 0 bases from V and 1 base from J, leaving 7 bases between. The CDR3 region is CASSQDGQSNQPQHF. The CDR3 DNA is TGTGCCAGCAGCCAAGATGGCCAGAGCAATCAGCCCCAGCATTTT.

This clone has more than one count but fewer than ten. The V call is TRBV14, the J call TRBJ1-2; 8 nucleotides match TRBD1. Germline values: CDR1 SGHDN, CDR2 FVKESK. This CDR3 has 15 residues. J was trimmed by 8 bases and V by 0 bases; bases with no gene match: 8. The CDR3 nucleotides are TGTGCCAGCAGCCAAGAAGGGACAGGCGGACTGGGCTACACCTTC. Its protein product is CASSQEGTGGLGYTF.

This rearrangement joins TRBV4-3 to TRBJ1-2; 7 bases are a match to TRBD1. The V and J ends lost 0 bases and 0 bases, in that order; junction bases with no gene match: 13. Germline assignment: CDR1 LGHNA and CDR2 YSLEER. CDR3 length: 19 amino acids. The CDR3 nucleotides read TGCGCCAGCAGCCAAGATGGGTGGGGACAGCCTAAAGCTAACTATGGCTACACCTTC. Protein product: CASSQDGWGQPKANYGYTF.

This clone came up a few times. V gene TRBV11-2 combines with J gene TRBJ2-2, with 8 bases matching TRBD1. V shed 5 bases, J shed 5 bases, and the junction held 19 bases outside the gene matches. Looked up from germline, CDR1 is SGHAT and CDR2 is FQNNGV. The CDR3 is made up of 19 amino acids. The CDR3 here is CASSKTNLLQTGATGELFF. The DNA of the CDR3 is TGTGCCAGCAGCAAAACCAACCTCCTCCAGACAGGGGCAACCGGGGAGCTGTTTTTT.

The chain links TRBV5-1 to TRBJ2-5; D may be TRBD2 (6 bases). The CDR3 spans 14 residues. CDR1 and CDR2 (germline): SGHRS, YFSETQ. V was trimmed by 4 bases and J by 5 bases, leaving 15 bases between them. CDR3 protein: CASSPTAGGETQYF. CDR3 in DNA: TGCGCCAGCAGCCCAACCGCTGGGGGGGAGACCCAGTACTTC.